A single sample gave rise to the 30 T cell receptor beta chains below, sequenced in a study of T cell responses to AZD1222 COVID-19 vaccine. Some clones are missing from TCRdb's copy, which holds only in-frame ones; the method was immunoSEQ multiplex PCR. The sample shows some 130,000 clones, about 85% of them seen only once. The material sequenced was peripheral blood, taken on day 0 of AZD1222 vaccination. Receptors originate from an adult in good health.

The chain uses TRBV28 and TRBJ2-1; D ambiguous. CDR3 length: 13 amino acids. Germline loops: CDR1 MDHEN, CDR2 SYDVKM. Trimming removed 6 bases at V and 5 bases at J, with 11 bases between. In DNA form, the CDR3 reads TGTGCCAGCAGACGCCGCTCAGACAATGAGCAGTTCTTC. Its translation: CASRRRSDNEQFF.

The chain has TRBV2 and TRBJ2-2; TRBD2 aligns across 11 bases. Germline V CDR1 and CDR2: SNHLY, FYNNEI. The CDR3 sequence is 15 residues long. V lost 5 bases, J lost 4 bases, and 3 bases stayed unmatched. The CDR3 DNA is TGTGCCAGCAGTCCAACTAGCGGGAGCACCGGGGAGCTGTTTTTT. It specifies CASSPTSGSTGELFF.

The chain couples TRBV12-5 to TRBJ1-3; TRBD1 matches at 10 bases. The CDR3 has 15 residues. Per germline, CDR1 LGHNT and CDR2 FRNRAP. V shed 7 bases and J 1 base; nucleotides not matched to a gene: 4. Here the CDR3 reads CASAPGQGSGNTIYF. CDR3 bases: TGTGCTAGTGCCCCGGGACAGGGGTCTGGAAACACCATATATTTT.

This chain joins TRBV11-3 and TRBJ1-5; D unresolved. The germline V and J ends were trimmed by 1 base and 6 bases, with 16 bases remaining between them. The CDR3 totals 16 residues. The germline gives CDR1 SGHNT, CDR2 YENEEA. Here the CDR3 DNA reads TGTGCCAGCAGCTTAGGGCGAACCGAGGGCTGTCAGCCCCAGCATTTT. Protein: CASSLGRTEGCQPQHF.

This chain uses TRBV29-1 with TRBJ2-7; D possibly matches TRBD1 or TRBD2 (6 bases each). V dropped 6 bases and J dropped 4 bases, with 16 bases sitting between them. This CDR3 has 13 residues. Germline lookup yields CDR1 SQVTM and CDR2 ANQGSEA. The CDR3 region has the DNA TGCAGCGTCTACGGGGGCAGGGGTTACGAGCAGTACTTC. Amino acid sequence: CSVYGGRGYEQYF.

The CDR3 DNA reads TGTGCCAGTTTCGATGAGCAGTTCTTC. This encodes CASFDEQFF. The V gene is TRBV6-4, the J gene TRBJ2-1; no clear D. Trimming removed 9 bases at V and 8 bases at J, with 5 bases between. The CDR3 has 9 amino acids. CDR1 and CDR2 (germline): MRHNA, SNTAGT.

The chain is built from TRBV28 and TRBJ2-7; TRBD1 is a possible D gene (6 bases). The germline gives CDR1 MDHEN, CDR2 SYDVKM. The CDR3 has 12 amino acids. Trimming pared 6 bases from V and 4 bases from J, leaving 10 bases between. The CDR3 reads CASRADRYEQYF. The DNA of the CDR3 is TGTGCCAGCAGGGCGGACAGATACGAGCAGTACTTC.

The J gene is TRBJ2-1, the V gene TRBV29-1, with TRBD2 matching over 13 bases. Germline CDR1 reads SQVTM; CDR2 reads ANQGSEA. V lost 6 bases, J lost 7 bases, and 6 bases stayed unmatched. The CDR3 is 14 amino acids. In DNA, the CDR3 is TGCAGCGTACCGGGACTAGCGGGACGAAATGAGCAGTTCTTC. Translating gives CSVPGLAGRNEQFF.

This clone was seen more than once but under ten times. This chain connects TRBV21-1 to TRBJ2-5; the D call TRBD1 from the table was never checked on the DNA. TRBV21-1 is recorded as a pseudogene. The CDR3 is 16 amino acids. The CDR3 is CASTHFTGGAGETQYF. For the CDR3, the DNA is TGTGCCAGCACCCACTTCACAGGGGGCGCGGGAGAGACCCAGTACTTC.

V gene TRBV29-1 combines with J gene TRBJ2-5; 11 bases match TRBD2. Trimming removed 3 bases from V and 3 bases from J; junction bases left unmatched: 3. Germline V gives CDR1 SQVTM, CDR2 ANQGSEA. The CDR3 contains 14 residues. The CDR3 DNA is TGCAGCGTTGATACTAGCGGGGGAGAAGAGACCCAGTACTTC. Encoded protein: CSVDTSGGEETQYF.

The V gene is TRBV9, the J gene TRBJ2-1; 7 bases map to TRBD2. V was clipped by 0 bases and J by 3 bases; unmatched bases: 12. Germline V CDR1 and CDR2: SGDLS, YYNGEE. This CDR3 comprises 18 residues. The CDR3 is CASSVEPLGGSGYNEQFF. CDR3 DNA: TGTGCCAGCAGCGTAGAGCCCCTGGGCGGGAGTGGCTACAATGAGCAGTTCTTC.

This rearrangement joins TRBV28 to TRBJ1-2; D unresolved. Germline CDR1 MDHEN, CDR2 SYDVKM. The CDR3 extends over 11 amino acids. The V and J ends lost 5 bases and 7 bases respectively, with 8 bases between them. CDR3 coding DNA: TGTGCCAGCAGTCCCTCCGCTGGCTACACCTTC. This codes for CASSPSAGYTF.

A single count supports this clone. This CDR3 is CASSIVRGEEQYF. In nucleotides, the CDR3 is TGTGCCAGTAGTATAGTCAGGGGAGAGGAGCAGTACTTC. This chain connects TRBV19 to TRBJ2-7; a weak D match, TRBD1 (6 bases). The CDR3 sequence is 13 residues long. Trimming removed 1 base from V and 7 bases from J, with 11 bases in between. Germline lookup yields CDR1 LNHDA and CDR2 SQIVND (reference sequence).

The rearrangement uses TRBV9 and TRBJ2-3, with 9 bases matching TRBD2. V lost 4 bases, J lost 1 base, and 10 bases stayed unmatched. The CDR3 has 17 residues. Germline lookup yields CDR1 SGDLS and CDR2 YYNGEE. As DNA, the CDR3 is TGTGCCAGCAGCCCCACTAGCGGGCAGGGTGGCACAGATACGCAGTATTTT. Its translation is CASSPTSGQGGTDTQYF.

DNA for the CDR3: TGTGCCAGCAGTTGGAGAAACAGGGGTTCACCCCTCCACTTT. Its translation: CASSWRNRGSPLHF. The chain recombines TRBV28 with TRBJ1-6, with 7 nucleotides matching TRBD1. The germline V gene encodes CDR1 MDHEN and CDR2 SYDVKM. V was pared by 4 bases and J by 9 bases, with 6 bases of the junction left unmatched. The CDR3 is 14 residues long.

V and J are TRBV3-1 (or the pseudogene TRBV3-2) and TRBJ2-5; 9 positions agree with TRBD2. V was pared by 5 bases and J by 3 bases, with 7 bases of the junction left unmatched. The germline V gene encodes CDR1 LGHDT and CDR2 YNNKEL (reference sequence). This CDR3 has 15 amino acids. The CDR3 here is CASSVAGGGKETQYF. The CDR3 DNA is TGTGCCAGCAGCGTCGCGGGGGGGGGAAAAGAGACCCAGTACTTC.

V gene TRBV5-6 combines with J gene TRBJ1-6; D is unresolved. Germline CDR1 SGHDT, CDR2 YYEEEE. This CDR3 has 16 amino acids. V dropped 1 base and J dropped 9 bases, with 17 bases sitting between them. The CDR3 DNA sequence: TGTGCCAGCAGCTTGTCGACGGAGCGATGGGGTTCACCCCTCCACTTT. It codes for CASSLSTERWGSPLHF.

This clone was seen only a few times. The rearrangement uses TRBV5-5 and TRBJ1-3; a possible D gene is TRBD1 (5 bases). Germline V CDR1 and CDR2: SGHKS, YYEKEE (reference sequence). The CDR3 consists of 16 residues. Trimming took off 1 base at V and 0 bases at J, with 11 bases between the two ends. CDR3 DNA: TGTGCCAGCAGCTTGCTCGTGACAGTCTCTGGAAACACCATATATTTT. The encoded protein is CASSLLVTVSGNTIYF.

The V call is TRBV21-1, the J call TRBJ2-2; TRBD2 is the table's D call, not checked against the DNA. TRBV21-1 is given as a pseudogene. The length of the CDR3 is 15 residues. The CDR3 region has the DNA TGTGCCAGCAGCCTCTGGAGCGGGAACACCGGGGAGCTGTTTTTT. Its translation: CASSLWSGNTGELFF.

J is TRBJ1-1 and V is TRBV5-5, with TRBD1 matching 9 bases. This CDR3 region has 15 residues. Germline-derived CDR1 and CDR2 are SGHKS and YYEKEE (reference sequence). V gave up 1 base and J gave up 5 bases; unmatched junction bases: 6. CDR3 sequence (DNA): TGTGCCAGCAGCTTGCCCACAGGGGGCCGAACTGAAGCTTTCTTT. Translated, it gives CASSLPTGGRTEAFF.

The chain recombines TRBV28 with TRBJ1-1, with D unresolved. V was pared by 6 bases and J by 0 bases, with 5 bases between. The CDR3 totals 12 residues. CDR1 is MDHEN and CDR2 is SYDVKM in the germline V gene. The CDR3 here is CASRDVNTEAFF. For the CDR3, the DNA is TGTGCCAGCAGGGACGTGAACACTGAAGCTTTCTTT.

The chain is built from TRBV5-4 and TRBJ1-5; D is uncertain. There are 15 residues in the CDR3. Germline loops: CDR1 SGHNT, CDR2 YYREEE (reference sequence). V was clipped by 4 bases and J by 0 bases, with 11 bases between them. The CDR3: CASSPDPHSNQPQHF. In DNA, the CDR3 is TGTGCCAGCAGCCCCGATCCGCATAGCAATCAGCCCCAGCATTTT.

This chain uses TRBV6-6 with TRBJ1-2, with 7 bases aligning to TRBD1. Germline trimming cut 0 bases from V and 4 bases from J; bases unmatched to any gene: 5. This CDR3 has 15 amino acids. CDR1 and CDR2 from the germline V gene are MNHNY and SVGAGI (reference sequence). The CDR3 loop is CASSYSQGTGYGYTF. The CDR3, as DNA: TGTGCCAGCAGTTACTCACAGGGGACGGGCTATGGCTACACCTTC.

This CDR3 is CASSPSDSYNSPLHF. CDR3 sequence (DNA): TGTGCCAGCTCACCTTCGGACAGCTATAATTCACCCCTCCACTTT. The rearrangement uses TRBV18 and TRBJ1-6, with a tentative D call TRBD1 (6 bases). V was shortened by 3 bases and J by 3 bases, with 9 bases between the two germline ends. Germline V gene lookup returns CDR1 KGHSH and CDR2 LQKENI. This CDR3 contains 15 residues.

This clone occurred once. This chain joins TRBV7-2 and TRBJ2-7, with 11 bases aligning to TRBD2. Germline-derived CDR1 and CDR2 are SGHTA and FQGNSA. Unmatched junction bases numbered 16, after V lost 6 bases and J lost 6 bases. CDR3 size: 17 residues. The CDR3 loop reads CASSPPRRASGRFEQYF. The CDR3, as DNA: TGTGCCAGCAGTCCCCCTCGGCGGGCTAGCGGGAGGTTCGAGCAGTACTTC.

The chain is built from TRBV29-1 and TRBJ2-7; 8 positions match TRBD2. The CDR3 contains 14 residues. The V gene end was trimmed by 5 bases and the J gene end by 1 base; junction bases not matched to a gene: 7. In germline, CDR1 is SQVTM, CDR2 ANQGSEA. Here the CDR3 DNA reads TGCAGCGTTTCCTCAGCGGGAGCGTCCTACGAGCAGTACTTC. It specifies CSVSSAGASYEQYF.

This sequence joins TRBV6-5 and TRBJ1-1; D is unclear. Germline V lookup: CDR1 MNHEY, CDR2 SVGAGI. V was trimmed by 6 bases and J by 8 bases, leaving 16 bases between them. The CDR3 consists of 13 residues. The CDR3 DNA is TGTGCCAGCAGATCACTGACGGGCTCCGAAGCTTTCTTT. Translation gives CASRSLTGSEAFF.

This clone is judged medium-sized. V gene TRBV24-1 combines with J gene TRBJ1-5, with D possibly being TRBD1 (5 bases). Germline lookup yields CDR1 KGHDR and CDR2 SFDVKD. The V and J ends lost 3 bases and 1 base respectively, with 12 bases between them. The CDR3 sequence is 16 residues long. CDR3 DNA: TGTGCCACCAGTGATGCCGGGACGACCAGCAATCAGCCCCAGCATTTT. This codes for CATSDAGTTSNQPQHF.

The chain joins TRBV6-5 to TRBJ2-7, with 10 nucleotides matching TRBD2. Losses at the gene ends were 6 bases for V and 3 bases for J; bases not matched to a gene: 8. Germline loops: CDR1 MNHEY, CDR2 SVGAGI. The CDR3 loop spans 15 amino acids. CDR3 protein: CASRLWLAGDYEQYF. CDR3 nucleotide sequence: TGTGCCAGCAGGCTTTGGCTAGCGGGGGACTACGAGCAGTACTTC.

The chain uses TRBV5-1 and TRBJ2-7; D is possibly TRBD1 (6 bases). CDR1 is SGHRS, CDR2 YFSETQ, per germline. Between the trimmed V and J ends, which lost 4 bases and 0 bases, there was a span of 11 bases. The CDR3 sequence is 14 residues long. For the CDR3, the DNA is TGCGCCAGCAGCGTACAGGGCACCTCCTACGAGCAGTACTTC. Its protein product is CASSVQGTSYEQYF.